This is a list of T cell receptor beta chains from one sample in a study of control samples from healthy donors and cancer patients. The data were produced by immunoSEQ multiplex PCR, yet TCRdb's version contains in-frame clones alone and is incomplete. The sample has under 150,000 clones, around 89% seen once. Material for sequencing was PBMCs. These receptors all stem from a woman aged 50 to 60 with colorectal cancer. CDR3s include the opening cysteine and the closing phenylalanine or tryptophan. Each record gives: D gene, clone size, V gene, J gene, CDR3 protein, CDR3 DNA. A D gene is named only where the DNA matches it firmly. The size entry is marked missing in some rows and otherwise reads once, few, many or a size class.

NA	NA	TRBV27	TRBJ1-1	CASRLRLGSLAFF	TGTGCCAGCAGGCTAAGACTGGGGAGCCTTGCTTTCTTT
NA	NA	TRBV18	TRBJ2-5	CASSPRRVFRGTQETQYF	TGTGCCAGCTCACCGCGACGAGTGTTTAGGGGGACCCAAGAGACCCAGTACTTC
NA	NA	TRBV19	TRBJ2-1	CASSRPRDEQFF	TGTGCCAGTAGTAGGCCCCGGGATGAGCAGTTCTTC
NA	NA	TRBV12-3/TRBV12-4	TRBJ1-1	CASRDSMNTEAFF	TGTGCCAGCAGGGACAGCATGAACACTGAAGCTTTCTTT
TRBD2	NA	TRBV10-3	TRBJ2-5	CAISKGTSVQETQYF	TGTGCCATCAGTAAGGGGACTAGCGTGCAAGAGACCCAGTACTTC
NA	NA	TRBV12-3/TRBV12-4	TRBJ2-3	CASSFTDTQYF	TGTGCCAGCAGTTTTACAGATACGCAGTATTTT
TRBD1	once	TRBV27	TRBJ1-2	CASSRGTGGYGYTF	TGTGCCAGCAGTCGGGGGACAGGGGGCTATGGCTACACCTTC
NA	once	TRBV3-1/TRBV3-2	TRBJ1-4	CASSLGQSNEKLFF	TGTGCCAGCAGTCTCGGACAGAGTAATGAAAAACTGTTTTTT
NA	NA	TRBV6-1	TRBJ1-1	CASSEEGLAMRAFF	TGTGCCAGCAGTGAAGAGGGCCTCGCAATGAGAGCTTTCTTT
NA	NA	TRBV20-1	TRBJ1-2	CSASRREDNYGYTF	TGCAGTGCTAGTCGACGGGAGGATAACTATGGCTACACCTTC
TRBD1	NA	TRBV19	TRBJ2-3	CASSATGGQDTQYF	TGTGCCAGTAGTGCGACAGGGGGCCAAGATACGCAGTATTTT
NA	few	TRBV7-3	TRBJ2-3	CASSLNFRDTQYF	TGTGCCAGCAGCTTAAATTTCAGGGATACGCAGTATTTT
NA	NA	TRBV10-3	TRBJ1-6	CAISESGDLYNSPLHF	TGTGCCATCAGTGAGTCTGGTGATCTCTATAATTCACCCCTCCACTTT
NA	NA	TRBV27	TRBJ2-2	CASTQSLGSNTGELFF	TGTGCCAGCACCCAAAGCCTGGGCTCGAACACCGGGGAGCTGTTTTTT
TRBD1	NA	TRBV19	TRBJ1-6	CASTSQGLYSPLHF	TGTGCCAGCACCTCACAGGGGCTGTATTCACCCCTCCACTTT
TRBD2	NA	TRBV19	TRBJ2-1	CASSVAGVYNEQFF	TGTGCCAGTAGTGTGGCGGGAGTGTACAATGAGCAGTTCTTC
TRBD1	NA	TRBV3-1/TRBV3-2	TRBJ2-5	CASSQDQDRVSETQYF	TGTGCCAGCAGCCAAGACCAGGACAGGGTATCAGAGACCCAGTACTTC
TRBD2	NA	TRBV5-1	TRBJ2-2	CASSLSPSGSLSGELFF	TGCGCCAGCAGCTTGTCTCCTAGCGGGAGTTTATCCGGGGAGCTGTTTTTT
TRBD1	NA	TRBV3-1/TRBV3-2	TRBJ2-1	CASSGGQGGNEQFF	TGTGCCAGCAGCGGGGGACAGGGGGGCAATGAGCAGTTCTTC
TRBD1	NA	TRBV6-1	TRBJ1-4	CASSETGFTEKLFF	TGTGCCAGCAGTGAGACAGGGTTTACTGAAAAACTGTTTTTT
TRBD2	NA	TRBV7-9	TRBJ2-5	CASSLGVAGANELGETQYF	TGTGCCAGCAGCTTAGGGGTAGCGGGAGCAAACGAGTTGGGGGAGACCCAGTACTTC
TRBD1	NA	TRBV14	TRBJ2-7	CASSKNRGSYEQYF	TGTGCCAGCAGCAAAAACAGGGGGTCCTACGAGCAGTACTTC
TRBD2	NA	TRBV4-1	TRBJ2-1	CASSSPSGSSYNEQFF	TGCGCCAGCAGCTCCCCTAGCGGGAGCTCCTACAATGAGCAGTTCTTC
TRBD1	once	TRBV5-1	TRBJ2-5	CASENPGDRVRGETQYF	TGCGCCAGCGAAAACCCCGGGGACAGGGTCCGTGGAGAGACCCAGTACTTC
NA	NA	TRBV14	TRBJ2-4	CASSQDYGELAKNIQYF	TGTGCCAGCAGCCAAGACTACGGGGAATTAGCCAAAAACATTCAGTACTTC
TRBD1	NA	TRBV12-3/TRBV12-4	TRBJ1-2	CASRPDRVDGYTF	TGTGCCAGCAGGCCGGACAGGGTGGATGGCTACACCTTC
TRBD1	NA	TRBV5-1	TRBJ2-5	CASSPGTAQETQYF	TGCGCCAGCAGTCCCGGGACAGCTCAAGAGACCCAGTACTTC
NA	NA	TRBV5-5	TRBJ1-2	CASSHWSRELNTF	TGTGCCAGCAGCCATTGGTCGCGGGAACTTAACACCTTC
NA	once	TRBV19	TRBJ2-5	CASSIDVDTPKTQYF	TGTGCCAGTAGTATAGATGTGGACACACCAAAGACCCAGTACTTC
NA	NA	TRBV5-5	TRBJ2-7	CASSPNNYLGEQYF	TGTGCCAGCAGCCCAAATAACTACTTGGGGGAGCAGTACTTC
NA	NA	TRBV12-3/TRBV12-4	TRBJ2-2	CATGETNTGELFF	TGTGCCACCGGAGAAACCAACACCGGGGAGCTGTTTTTT
TRBD1	NA	TRBV12-5	TRBJ2-3	CASGLGQGADTQYF	TGTGCTAGTGGTTTAGGACAGGGTGCAGATACGCAGTATTTT
NA	NA	TRBV25-1	TRBJ1-6	CASSEYRGGNSPLHF	TGTGCCAGCAGTGAATATCGGGGAGGTAATTCACCCCTCCACTTT
NA	NA	TRBV3-1/TRBV3-2	TRBJ2-5	CASSQETQYF	TGTGCCAGCAGCCAAGAGACCCAGTACTTC
NA	NA	TRBV27	TRBJ1-2	CASSLDGYGYTF	TGTGCCAGCAGTTTGGACGGCTATGGCTACACCTTC
TRBD1	once	TRBV2	TRBJ1-1	CASSEALGQGTTEAFF	TGTGCCAGCAGTGAAGCCCTCGGACAGGGGACCACTGAAGCTTTCTTT
NA	NA	TRBV10-2	TRBJ1-2	CASSVGRNPVEGGYTF	TGCGCCAGCAGCGTAGGTCGAAATCCCGTTGAAGGTGGCTACACCTTC
TRBD1	NA	TRBV11-2	TRBJ1-4	CASSLQGARTNEKLFF	TGTGCCAGCAGCTTACAGGGGGCGCGAACTAATGAAAAACTGTTTTTT
NA	NA	TRBV11-2	TRBJ1-1	CASRLDLEDTEAFF	TGTGCCAGCCGCCTGGACCTCGAGGACACTGAAGCTTTCTTT
TRBD2	NA	TRBV13	TRBJ2-7	CASSLAGLAGGRLYEQYF	TGTGCCAGCAGCTTAGCTGGGCTAGCGGGGGGCAGACTCTACGAGCAGTACTTC
NA	NA	TRBV28	TRBJ2-2	CASMASTTGELFF	TGTGCCAGCATGGCTAGTACCACCGGGGAGCTGTTTTTT
NA	NA	TRBV3-1/TRBV3-2	TRBJ2-3	CASSQRESTDTQYF	TGTGCCAGCAGCCAAAGGGAGAGCACAGATACGCAGTATTTT